These 32 T cell receptor beta chains came from one sample sequenced in a study of shared clonotypes between healthy human individuals. Clones were sequenced by immunoSEQ multiplex PCR, and TCRdb holds only the in-frame ones, with some missing. The sample includes roughly 1.5 million clones, approximately 98% of them seen just once. Input material: naive CD4+ T cells sorted from blood. The subset denotes: CD45RA+ positively selected. These receptors came from a young man in good health.

This chain joins TRBV7-9 and TRBJ2-2, with D maybe TRBD1 (5 bases). This CDR3 spans 12 amino acids. The germline V and J ends were trimmed by 9 bases and 3 bases, with 8 bases remaining between them. Germline V gene sequence: CDR1 SEHNR, CDR2 FQNEAQ (reference sequence). The CDR3 nucleotides read TGTGCCAGTACAGGTTACACCGGGGAGCTGTTTTTT. This translates into CASTGYTGELFF.

The DNA of the CDR3 is TGTGCCAGCAGACCTGATGCGGGAGAATGGCTTGAGCAGTTCTTC. It is translated as CASRPDAGEWLEQFF. V and J are TRBV2 and TRBJ2-1, with 7 bases aligning to TRBD2. The CDR3 length is 15 residues. The V gene's germline CDR1 is SNHLY and CDR2 FYNNEI. The ends lost 6 bases at V and 9 bases at J; junction bases unmatched: 14. The entire variable domain, with the rest obtained from reference TRBV2 and TRBJ2-1, is as follows: EPEVTQTPSHQVTQMGQEVILRCVPISNHLYFYWYRQILGQKVEFLVSFYNNEISEKSEIFDDQFSVERPDGSNFTLKIRSTKLEDSAMYFCASRPDAGEWLEQFFGPGTRLTVL.

V usage is TRBV7-9 and J usage is TRBJ1-1; the D gene is possibly TRBD1 (6 bases). Trimming removed 6 bases at V and 1 base at J, with 9 bases between. CDR1 is SEHNR and CDR2 is FQNEAQ in the germline V gene (reference sequence). The CDR3 is 13 amino acids. In DNA form, the CDR3 reads TGTGCCAGCAGACAACAGGGGAACACTGAAGCTTTCTTT. Residues: CASRQQGNTEAFF.

The chain recombines TRBV2 with TRBJ1-5; D is uncertain. Germline loops: CDR1 SNHLY, CDR2 FYNNEI. The V end lost 3 bases, the J end lost 0 bases, and 6 bases lay between the germline ends. The CDR3 consists of 14 residues. This CDR3 reads CASSDGVSNQPQHF. The CDR3 DNA reads as TGTGCCAGCAGTGACGGAGTTAGCAATCAGCCCCAGCATTTT.

The chain carries TRBV11-2 and TRBJ2-7; 9 bases map to TRBD1. CDR1 is SGHAT, CDR2 FQNNGV, per germline. This CDR3 has 15 amino acids. The trim removed 5 bases at V and 2 bases at J, leaving 7 bases unmatched. DNA for the CDR3: TGTGCCAGCAGCACCAAAAACAGGGGGCCCTACGAGCAGTACTTC. Amino acids: CASSTKNRGPYEQYF.

V and J are TRBV5-1 and TRBJ1-2; D may be TRBD1 (5 bases). In germline, CDR1 is SGHRS, CDR2 YFSETQ. The V and J ends lost 4 bases and 1 base respectively, with 14 bases between them. The CDR3 is 15 amino acids. The CDR3 DNA sequence: TGCGCCAGCAGCCCCGGGACGGAACATAACTATGGCTACACCTTC. Translation gives CASSPGTEHNYGYTF.

This chain joins TRBV7-9 and TRBJ1-3, with TRBD1 identical over 8 bases. The CDR3 runs 15 residues. In germline, CDR1 is SEHNR, CDR2 FQNEAQ (reference sequence). After removal of 4 bases from V and 0 bases from J, the junction contained 2 bases not matched to a gene. CDR3 sequence (DNA): TGTGCCAGCAGCTCTGACAGGGGCTCTGGAAACACCATATATTTT. Encoded protein: CASSSDRGSGNTIYF.

The chain couples TRBV6-9 to TRBJ2-7, with 7 bases lining up with TRBD2. V lost 4 bases to trimming and J lost 1 base; unmatched junction nucleotides: 7. Germline-derived CDR1 and CDR2 are MNHGY and SVAAGI. The CDR3 consists of 15 residues. The CDR3 region is CASSSSREVSYEQYF. The CDR3 bases are TGTGCCAGCAGTTCTTCCCGGGAGGTATCCTACGAGCAGTACTTC.

V gene TRBV21-1 combines with J gene TRBJ2-7; the table gives TRBD1 as D, unverified against the DNA. TRBV21-1 is a pseudogene segment. The CDR3 contains 14 residues. The CDR3 DNA reads as TGTGCCAGCAGCAAAGGGGACAAATCCTACGAGCAGTACTTC. Its translation: CASSKGDKSYEQYF.

This chain connects TRBV5-4 to TRBJ2-2, with D perhaps TRBD2 (6 bases). From germline, CDR1 is SGHNT and CDR2 YYREEE (reference sequence). This CDR3 comprises 15 residues. V lost 0 bases and J lost 6, with 12 bases in between. CDR3 region: CASSLGTGDAGELFF. In DNA form, the CDR3 reads TGTGCCAGCAGCTTGGGGACGGGAGACGCCGGGGAGCTGTTTTTT.

Turning to this clone: The sample carries other DNA sequences with the same CDR3. V is TRBV18 and J is TRBJ2-7; D is unclear. Trimming took 0 bases from V and 4 from J, leaving 7 bases between them. The CDR3 consists of 13 residues. Looked up from germline, CDR1 is KGHSH and CDR2 is LQKENI. The CDR3 here is CASSPPADYEQYF. CDR3 bases: TGTGCCAGCTCACCACCGGCAGATTACGAGCAGTACTTC.

The V gene is TRBV7-9, the J gene TRBJ2-1, with TRBD2 matching over 11 bases. The length of the CDR3 is 16 residues. The germline V gene encodes CDR1 SEHNR and CDR2 FQNEAQ (reference sequence). Losses at the gene ends were 5 bases for V and 6 bases for J; bases not matched to a gene: 9. The CDR3 DNA sequence: TGTGCCAGCAGCCCCGATAGCGGGAGGGTAGGCAATGAGCAGTTCTTC. Its translation is CASSPDSGRVGNEQFF. The variable domain in full, with the rest retrieved from reference TRBV7-9 and TRBJ2-1, is DTGVSQNPRHKITKRGQNVTFRCDPISEHNRLYWYRQTLGQGPEFLTYFQNEAQLEKSRLLSDRFSAERPKGSFSTLEIQRTEQGDSAMYLCASSPDSGRVGNEQFFGPGTRLTVL.

The chain employs TRBV4-2 and TRBJ2-1; 11 nucleotides line up with TRBD2. From germline, CDR1 is LGHNA and CDR2 YNFKEQ. Unmatched junction bases numbered 9, after V lost 2 bases and J lost 0 bases. The CDR3 extends over 19 amino acids. CDR3 amino acids: CASSQPGLAEILSYNEQFF. The CDR3 DNA follows: TGTGCCAGCAGCCAACCGGGACTAGCGGAAATACTCTCCTACAATGAGCAGTTCTTC.

The gene calls are TRBV28 and TRBJ2-7; TRBD2 is a possible D gene (6 bases). Germline loops: CDR1 MDHEN, CDR2 SYDVKM. V was shortened by 4 bases and J by 2 bases, with 18 bases between the two germline ends. The CDR3 is 16 residues long. CDR3 coding DNA: TGTGCCAGCAGTTCGGGAGCCTTTTTTACCCCCTACGAGCAGTACTTC. Its translation: CASSSGAFFTPYEQYF.

The chain combines TRBV7-2 with TRBJ2-7; 7 nucleotides match TRBD2. CDR1 SGHTA and CDR2 FQGNSA come from the germline V gene. The CDR3 extends over 15 amino acids. J was trimmed by 3 bases and V by 3 bases; bases with no gene match: 8. CDR3 in DNA: TGTGCCAGCAGCTTCCGCCGGGACTATTACTACGAGCAGTACTTC. Encoded protein: CASSFRRDYYYEQYF.

This chain joins TRBV6-1 and TRBJ1-5; D call uncertain. The CDR3 has 12 residues. The germline CDR1 and CDR2 sequences are MNHNS and SASEGT. V was pared by 3 bases and J by 7 bases, with 7 bases between. The CDR3 nucleotides are TGTGCCAGCAGTGATCCCGGCCAGCCCCAGCATTTT. Protein sequence: CASSDPGQPQHF.

The chain is built from TRBV29-1 and TRBJ2-4, with a tentative D call TRBD1 (5 bases). V lost 3 bases to trimming and J lost 9 bases, with 12 bases between them. CDR3 length: 12 residues. Germline loops: CDR1 SQVTM, CDR2 ANQGSEA. CDR3 protein: CSVDAGMGIQYF. The CDR3 nucleotides are TGCAGCGTTGATGCAGGGATGGGCATTCAGTACTTC.

The chain is built from TRBV6-6 and TRBJ2-2, with TRBD1 matching 7 bases. Per germline, CDR1 MNHNY and CDR2 SVGAGI (reference sequence). The trim removed 0 bases at V and 4 bases at J, leaving 2 bases unmatched. CDR3 length equals 15 residues. Written as DNA, the CDR3 is TGTGCCAGCAGTTACTCGGGACAGACCACCGGGGAGCTGTTTTTT. It codes for CASSYSGQTTGELFF.

This clone was counted a single time. This rearrangement joins TRBV5-1 to TRBJ2-7; 9 positions match TRBD1. The V gene end was trimmed by 4 bases and the J gene end by 4 bases; junction bases not matched to a gene: 9. CDR1 and CDR2 (germline): SGHRS, YFSETQ. The CDR3 has 15 amino acids. The CDR3 here is CASSKTGGLGYEQYF. In nucleotides, the CDR3 is TGCGCCAGCAGCAAAACAGGGGGCCTGGGGTACGAGCAGTACTTC.

This clone was recorded only once. The rearrangement joins TRBV7-9 to TRBJ2-7; D gene ambiguous. V lost 3 bases to trimming and J lost 3 bases, with 18 bases between them. The CDR3 totals 16 residues. Germline V gives CDR1 SEHNR, CDR2 FQNEAQ (reference sequence). This CDR3 reads CASSFYTTPLDYEQYF. CDR3 bases: TGTGCCAGCAGCTTTTATACGACTCCGCTCGACTACGAGCAGTACTTC. The whole variable domain, remainder taken from reference TRBV7-9 and TRBJ2-7, is DTGVSQNPRHKITKRGQNVTFRCDPISEHNRLYWYRQTLGQGPEFLTYFQNEAQLEKSRLLSDRFSAERPKGSFSTLEIQRTEQGDSAMYLCASSFYTTPLDYEQYFGPGTRLTVT.

The rearrangement joins TRBV5-1 to TRBJ2-5, with D unresolved. Germline CDR1 and CDR2: SGHRS and YFSETQ. The V and J ends lost 0 bases and 1 base respectively, with 7 bases between them. The CDR3 has 14 residues. The CDR3 is CASSLGVSQETQYF. CDR3 sequence (DNA): TGCGCCAGCAGCTTGGGTGTCAGCCAAGAGACCCAGTACTTC.

The genes are TRBV27 and TRBJ1-5; a possible D gene is TRBD1 (5 bases). V was cut by 3 bases and J by 4 bases, with 16 bases left in between. Germline V gives CDR1 MNHEY, CDR2 SMNVEV (reference sequence). The CDR3 covers 16 residues. CDR3: CASSFKPGLMNQPQHF. For the CDR3, the DNA is TGTGCCAGCAGTTTCAAACCGGGACTGATGAATCAGCCCCAGCATTTT.

The chain's CDR3 is CASSLAGGFHEQYF. The CDR3 DNA is TGCGCCAGCAGCTTGGCGGGGGGTTTCCACGAGCAGTACTTC. This chain links TRBV5-1 with TRBJ2-7, with TRBD2 matching over 7 bases. CDR1 is SGHRS and CDR2 is YFSETQ in the germline V gene. This CDR3 is built from 14 residues. V lost 0 bases and J lost 5; bases outside the gene matches: 5.

This chain connects TRBV7-2 to TRBJ2-3, with a tentative D call TRBD2 (6 bases). V was cut by 1 base and J by 4 bases, with 9 bases left in between. CDR1 SGHTA and CDR2 FQGNSA come from the germline V gene. The CDR3 runs to 14 residues. This CDR3 reads CASSLGAGSDTQYF. The DNA of the CDR3 is TGTGCCAGCAGCTTAGGGGCGGGATCAGATACGCAGTATTTT.

The chain uses TRBV7-7 and TRBJ1-1; TRBD1 aligns across 8 bases. The germline gives CDR1 SSHAT, CDR2 FNYEAQ (reference sequence). The CDR3 is 13 amino acids. Losses at the gene ends were 5 bases for V and 4 bases for J; bases not matched to a gene: 3. The DNA of the CDR3 is TGTGCCAGCAGCAAAGACAGGGGCACTGAAGCTTTCTTT. This encodes CASSKDRGTEAFF.

The chain couples TRBV10-3 to TRBJ2-2, with a possible D match to TRBD2 (6 bases). This CDR3 has 17 amino acids. The V end lost 10 bases, the J end lost 1 base, and 22 bases lay between the germline ends. Germline V CDR1 and CDR2: ENHRY, SYGVKD. The CDR3 DNA reads TGTGCCACCGCGGAGGAGGGCCGGCGGGGGAACACCGGGGAGCTGTTTTTT. Encoded protein: CATAEEGRRGNTGELFF.

The chain carries TRBV4-2 and TRBJ2-7, with TRBD1 matching 9 bases. The CDR3 spans 15 residues. The J segment lost 0 bases and the V segment lost 5 bases, leaving 5 bases of the junction unmatched. Germline V gene lookup returns CDR1 LGHNA and CDR2 YNFKEQ. In nucleotides, the CDR3 is TGTGCCAGCAGCGCACGGGACAGGGACTCCTACGAGCAGTACTTC. Protein sequence: CASSARDRDSYEQYF.

The chain employs TRBV15 and TRBJ1-4; 10 bases are shared with TRBD1. Germline CDR1 is LNHNV and CDR2 is YYDKDF (reference sequence). The CDR3 has 15 residues. The ends lost 6 bases at V and 6 bases at J; junction bases unmatched: 7. CDR3 region: CATRIWGTGDEKLFF. As DNA, the CDR3 is TGTGCCACCAGAATTTGGGGGACAGGGGATGAAAAACTGTTTTTT.

This clone was detected only once. This rearrangement joins TRBV25-1 to TRBJ2-7, with 10 bases fitting TRBD1. There are 13 residues in the CDR3. Germline trimming cut 6 bases from V and 5 bases from J; bases unmatched to any gene: 4. Germline V gene lookup returns CDR1 MGHDK and CDR2 SYGVNS. CDR3 DNA sequence: TGTGCCAGCAGCCGGGACAGGGGACACGAGCAGTACTTC. Translating gives CASSRDRGHEQYF.

The J gene is TRBJ1-5, the V gene TRBV7-2; D is unclear. The V gene lost 5 bases and the J gene lost 7 bases, with 12 bases spanning the gap. CDR3 length equals 13 residues. Per the germline V gene, CDR1 is SGHTA and CDR2 is FQGNSA. CDR3 in DNA: TGTGCCAGCAGCCAAAGGGCGGGCCAGCCCCAGCATTTT. Protein: CASSQRAGQPQHF.

CDR3 protein: CASSLGGLENNEQFF. The CDR3 bases are TGCGCCAGCAGCTTGGGAGGGCTAGAAAACAATGAGCAGTTCTTC. The V gene is TRBV5-1, the J gene TRBJ2-1; weak D call: TRBD2 (5 bases). The V end was cut by 0 bases, the J end by 5 bases, with 12 bases between. CDR3 length equals 15 residues. CDR1 is SGHRS, CDR2 YFSETQ, per germline.

The rearrangement uses TRBV5-6 and TRBJ2-7; maybe TRBD1 (5 bases). This CDR3 has 16 amino acids. CDR1 SGHDT and CDR2 YYEEEE come from the germline V gene. Trimming cost V 0 bases and J 3 bases, with 16 bases left between them. CDR3 loop: CASSLEGLGQSYEQYF. DNA of the CDR3: TGTGCCAGCAGCTTGGAAGGGTTGGGGCAGAGCTACGAGCAGTACTTC.